A single sample gave rise to the 2 T cell receptor beta chains below, sequenced in a study of regulatory T cells in long-lasting Graves disease. This sample's time point: newly diagnosed GD, antithyroid drugs for less than 3 months. Extracted PBMC RNA gave rise to the TCR library. For TCR beta, libraries came from iRepertoire HTBI primers and Arm-PCR of CDR3 regions. TCRdb processed the multiplex PCR reads anew with MiXCR; each CDR3 protein has one entry. Of 380,000 or so distinct CDR3 sequences listed, around 15% are singletons. This sample also appeared in a second study, on T cells in Graves' hyperthyroidism and ophthalmopathy.

The sequencing used peripheral blood mononuclear cells (PBMCs), collected at new diagnosis, from a patient treated with antithyroid drugs. These TCRs come from a woman younger than 35 with Graves disease.

This clonotype was counted many times. This rearrangement joins TRBV30 to TRBJ2-5, with D possibly TRBD2 on 5 matching bases. Trimming took off 2 bases at V and 4 bases at J, with 8 bases between the two ends. The germline CDR1 and CDR2 sequences are GTSNPN and SVGIG (reference sequence). The CDR3 spans 12 residues. The CDR3 loop is CAWSTRGETQYF. In DNA, the CDR3 is TGTGCCTGGAGTACTAGAGGAGAGACCCAGTACTTC.

The rearrangement joins TRBV10-3 to TRBJ2-3, with 7 bases lining up with TRBD1. Germline CDR1 and CDR2: ENHRY and SYGVKD. The V segment lost 7 bases and the J segment 0 bases; nucleotides outside the gene matches: 4. CDR3 length: 14 amino acids. The CDR3 here is CAITRQGSTDTQYF. For the CDR3, the DNA is TGTGCCATCACCAGACAGGGAAGCACAGATACGCAGTATTTT.